Below, 21 T cell receptor beta chains from the same sample are listed, as sequenced in a study of PD-1 blockade in classical Hodgkin lymphoma. All patients relapsed after autologous stem cell transplantation, and brentuximab vedotin exposure varied. With magnetic negative selection, CD4+ T cells were purified from PBMCs that had been thawed. Produced via immunoSEQ multiplex PCR; TCRdb's table is partial and in-frame only. The sample has around 31,000 clones; 85% are singletons. Material: CD4+ T cells from blood, obtained at baseline. Every receptor here comes from a human donor with classical Hodgkin lymphoma.

The chain combines TRBV5-1 with TRBJ1-2, with TRBD1 as a possible D gene (5 bases). There are 16 residues in the CDR3. The V end lost 3 bases, the J end lost 0 bases, and 15 bases lay between the germline ends. CDR1 SGHRS and CDR2 YFSETQ come from the germline V gene. CDR3 bases: TGCGCCAGCAGCTGGGGGGTGAGCGCCACTAACTATGGCTACACCTTC. Its protein is CASSWGVSATNYGYTF.

This clone has just one count. The CDR3 DNA is TGTGCCAGCAGCCCTGGACAGGGGGCGCGGCCCTACGAGCAGTACTTC. Translation gives CASSPGQGARPYEQYF. The V gene is TRBV5-6, the J gene TRBJ2-7; 11 positions match TRBD1. Germline-derived CDR1 and CDR2 are SGHDT and YYEEEE. With V trimmed by 4 bases and J by 2 bases, 8 bases remained unmatched. The CDR3 loop spans 16 amino acids.

This chain uses TRBV7-6 with TRBJ2-7; 8 positions agree with TRBD2. The CDR3 consists of 15 residues. The J segment lost 2 bases and the V segment lost 0 bases, leaving 3 bases of the junction unmatched. CDR1 and CDR2 (germline): SGHVS, FNYEAQ. CDR3 bases: TGTGCCAGCAGCTTAGCCGGGACTAGGCCCTACGAGCAGTACTTC. Translation: CASSLAGTRPYEQYF.

V is TRBV7-9 and J is TRBJ2-7; D is unresolved. V was shortened by 2 bases and J by 1 base, with 3 bases between the two germline ends. The CDR3 covers 12 residues. Germline lookup yields CDR1 SEHNR and CDR2 FQNEAQ (reference sequence). CDR3 sequence reads: CASSLHSYEQYF. The CDR3 DNA follows: TGTGCCAGCAGCTTACATTCCTACGAGCAGTACTTC.

V and J are TRBV19 and TRBJ1-1; D gene ambiguous. The CDR3 totals 10 residues. Trimming pared 6 bases from V and 5 bases from J, leaving 4 bases between. Germline-derived CDR1 and CDR2 are LNHDA and SQIVND (reference sequence). The CDR3 is CASRGTEAFF. CDR3 bases: TGTGCCAGTAGGGGGACTGAAGCTTTCTTT.

The rearrangement uses TRBV7-6 and TRBJ1-1; D may be TRBD1 (6 bases). CDR1 is SGHVS, CDR2 FNYEAQ, per germline. The CDR3 length is 14 residues. Between the trimmed V and J ends, which lost 5 bases and 4 bases, there was a span of 14 bases. The CDR3: CASSRQEASTEAFF. CDR3 DNA: TGTGCCAGCAGCCGACAGGAGGCGAGCACTGAAGCTTTCTTT. Looking up the rest from reference TRBV7-6 and TRBJ1-1 gives the full variable domain: GAGVSQSPRYKVTKRGQDVALRCDPISGHVSLYWYRQALGQGPEFLTYFNYEAQQDKSGLPNDRFSAERPEGSISTLTIQRTEQRDSAMYRCASSRQEASTEAFFGQGTRLTVV.

The rearrangement uses TRBV7-2 and TRBJ2-7; possible D gene TRBD2, 6 bases. The germline V gene encodes CDR1 SGHTA and CDR2 FQGNSA. The CDR3 consists of 15 residues. Trimming shortened V by 0 bases and J by 3 bases, and 12 bases separated the two germline ends. CDR3 bases: TGTGCCAGCAGCTTAGCTGATCGGGAGCACTACGAGCAGTACTTC. Translating gives CASSLADREHYEQYF.

This clone has more than one count but fewer than ten. This chain links TRBV10-1 with TRBJ1-1; D remains ambiguous. Germline values: CDR1 WNHNN, CDR2 SYGVQD (reference sequence). This CDR3 region has 13 residues. V lost 0 bases and J lost 3, with 5 bases in between. CDR3 in DNA: TGCGCCAGCAGTGAGTCTCCCGACACTGAAGCTTTCTTT. Its translation: CASSESPDTEAFF.

The chain employs TRBV5-4 and TRBJ2-3; tentatively, D is TRBD1 (5 bases). Germline CDR1 and CDR2: SGHNT and YYREEE (reference sequence). This CDR3 contains 15 residues. The V gene lost 4 bases and the J gene lost 0 bases, with 12 bases spanning the gap. CDR3 in DNA: TGTGCCAGCAGCCGACAGAGTTTAAGCACAGATACGCAGTATTTT. It specifies CASSRQSLSTDTQYF.

This clone has just one count. V and J are TRBV27 and TRBJ1-5, with D perhaps TRBD1 (6 bases). The CDR3 extends over 14 amino acids. V shed 5 bases and J shed 0 bases, with 8 bases lying between them. Germline V gives CDR1 MNHEY, CDR2 SMNVEV (reference sequence). The chain's CDR3 is CASSIRGSNQPQHF. CDR3 DNA sequence: TGTGCCAGCAGTATCAGGGGTAGCAATCAGCCCCAGCATTTT.

The V call is TRBV5-1, the J call TRBJ1-2, with 7 bases fitting TRBD1. Germline CDR1 reads SGHRS; CDR2 reads YFSETQ. The V segment lost 4 bases and the J segment 11 bases; nucleotides outside the gene matches: 11. There are 13 residues in the CDR3. The CDR3 sequence: CASSPGTALGYTF. CDR3 in DNA: TGCGCCAGCAGCCCAGGGACAGCCCTTGGGTACACCTTC.

This chain uses TRBV7-2 with TRBJ2-5; 9 nucleotides align to TRBD1. This CDR3 is 14 amino acids long. Germline-derived CDR1 and CDR2 are SGHTA and FQGNSA. V gave up 4 bases and J gave up 1 base; unmatched junction bases: 1. CDR3 sequence reads: CASSYRGRQETQYF. CDR3 nucleotides: TGTGCCAGCAGCTACAGGGGGCGCCAAGAGACCCAGTACTTC.

The chain is built from TRBV5-1 and TRBJ2-2, with a possible D match to TRBD2 (6 bases). The CDR3 spans 14 residues. Trimming stripped 5 bases from V and 4 bases from J, with 12 bases between. Germline V gene sequence: CDR1 SGHRS, CDR2 YFSETQ. CDR3 in amino acids: CASSGLATTGELFF. DNA for the CDR3: TGCGCCAGCAGTGGGCTAGCGACCACCGGGGAGCTGTTTTTT.

The J gene is TRBJ2-2, the V gene TRBV5-1; no reliable D call. Germline V gene lookup returns CDR1 SGHRS and CDR2 YFSETQ. Trimming stripped 2 bases from V and 1 base from J, with 9 bases between. The CDR3 runs 15 residues. The DNA for the CDR3 is TGCGCCAGCAGCTTCGTGAGGAGGAACACCGGGGAGCTGTTTTTT. Its translation: CASSFVRRNTGELFF.

V and J are TRBV6-1 and TRBJ1-4; TRBD1 might be the D (5 bases). V was pared by 4 bases and J by 0 bases, with 18 bases between. The CDR3 is 18 amino acids. Per germline, CDR1 MNHNS and CDR2 SASEGT. The DNA of the CDR3 is TGTGCCAGCAGTGGGGGGATTAGCCCTCTCGCAACTAATGAAAAACTGTTTTTT. It translates to CASSGGISPLATNEKLFF.

The chain employs TRBV11-2 and TRBJ1-1; D is undetermined. The CDR3 is 13 residues long. V dropped 2 bases and J dropped 7 bases, with 11 bases sitting between them. CDR1 and CDR2 (germline): SGHAT, FQNNGV. In DNA form, the CDR3 reads TGTGCCAGCAGCTTACAGAGTCCGGGTGAAGCTTTCTTT. Encoded protein: CASSLQSPGEAFF.

The rearrangement joins TRBV5-4 to TRBJ2-7; D unresolved. The CDR3 contains 14 residues. Germline CDR1 reads SGHNT; CDR2 reads YYREEE (reference sequence). V lost 1 base to trimming and J lost 2 bases, with 10 bases between them. Here the CDR3 reads CASSLMGGTYEQYF. CDR3 in DNA: TGTGCCAGCAGCTTGATGGGCGGAACCTACGAGCAGTACTTC.

V gene TRBV19 combines with J gene TRBJ2-3; 14 nucleotides match TRBD2. In germline, CDR1 is LNHDA, CDR2 SQIVND (reference sequence). The V and J ends lost 5 bases and 9 bases, in that order; junction bases with no gene match: 13. The CDR3 sequence is 17 residues long. The CDR3 DNA sequence: TGTGCCAGTAGTTCGACTAGCGGGAGGGGTAGTAGAGGCACGCAGTATTTT. Translating it yields CASSSTSGRGSRGTQYF.

This clone was counted only a few times. The J gene is TRBJ1-1, the V gene TRBV19; tentative D call: TRBD1 (5 bases). The CDR3 runs to 16 residues. The germline V and J ends were trimmed by 7 bases and 4 bases, with 22 bases remaining between them. Germline assignment: CDR1 LNHDA and CDR2 SQIVND (reference sequence). This chain's CDR3 is CASNKPFFDSSTEAFF. The CDR3 bases are TGTGCCAGTAACAAACCCTTCTTCGACAGTTCCACTGAAGCTTTCTTT.

V usage is TRBV2 and J usage is TRBJ2-7; D possibly corresponds to TRBD1 (5 bases). The V and J ends lost 6 bases and 4 bases respectively, with 19 bases between them. CDR1 and CDR2 from the germline V gene are SNHLY and FYNNEI. The CDR3 runs to 15 residues. CDR3 DNA sequence: TGTGCCAGCAGCCCCCGGCTCCGACAGCCATACGAGCAGTACTTC. It yields the protein CASSPRLRQPYEQYF.

This chain uses TRBV4-1 with TRBJ2-2; possible D gene TRBD2, 5 bases. CDR3 length: 16 amino acids. Trimming removed 2 bases from V and 1 base from J, with 11 bases in between. CDR1 and CDR2 (germline): MGHRA, YSYEKL. The CDR3 nucleotides are TGCGCCAGCAGCCAATCTGGGAGCGGGAACACCGGGGAGCTGTTTTTT. It codes for CASSQSGSGNTGELFF.